This passage covers 24 T cell receptor beta chains from one sample sequenced in a study of T-cell reconstitution after alpha-beta-depleted transplantation in children. Unique molecular identifiers were incorporated when the TCRbeta library was constructed. TCRdb used MiXCR to reprocess the PCR reads, holding one entry per CDR3 protein. Of around 100,000 distinct CDR3 sequences listed, under 9% were seen once; the top ten hold over 15%. This specimen consisted of PBMCs, obtained before TCRalphabeta/CD19-depleted stem cell transplant. The source of these receptors is a boy aged 2 to 10 with acute lymphoblastic leukemia, due to receive a stem cell transplant.

At least ten counts were recorded for this clonotype. The J gene is TRBJ2-2, the V gene TRBV20-1; tentatively, D is TRBD1 (6 bases). V was cut by 0 bases and J by 3 bases, with 11 bases left in between. The germline gives CDR1 DFQATT, CDR2 SNEGSKA (reference sequence). The CDR3 loop spans 15 amino acids. Here the CDR3 DNA reads TGCAGTGCTAGAGAGCCCAGGGGAGACACCGGGGAGCTGTTTTTT. Protein: CSAREPRGDTGELFF.

At least ten counts were recorded for this clonotype. CDR3 amino acids: CASSGDFTPYEQYF. The DNA for the CDR3 is TGCGCCAGCAGCGGGGACTTTACTCCCTACGAGCAGTACTTC. The chain is built from TRBV5-1 and TRBJ2-7; D might be TRBD2 (6 bases). The V end was cut by 4 bases, the J end by 2 bases, with 13 bases between. This CDR3 spans 14 amino acids. Germline CDR1 and CDR2: SGHRS and YFSETQ.

This clonotype was found a few times. The chain uses TRBV2 and TRBJ2-3; TRBD2 matches at 11 bases. Germline V gene sequence: CDR1 SNHLY, CDR2 FYNNEI. The length of the CDR3 is 14 residues. The V gene end was trimmed by 4 bases and the J gene end by 7 bases; junction bases not matched to a gene: 4. DNA of the CDR3: TGTGCCAGCAGTGGTAGCGGGGGGGCAAATACGCAGTATTTT. It translates to CASSGSGGANTQYF.

In this sample, this clonotype turned up many times. The V and J genes are TRBV9 and TRBJ2-3; 7 positions agree with TRBD2. Germline CDR1 is SGDLS and CDR2 is YYNGEE. There are 14 residues in the CDR3. V gave up 4 bases and J gave up 2 bases; unmatched junction bases: 4. CDR3 amino acids: CASSPGDYTDTQYF. CDR3 nucleotides: TGTGCCAGCAGCCCGGGGGACTACACAGATACGCAGTATTTT.

This clonotype came up many times. The chain uses TRBV28 and TRBJ1-4; 8 nucleotides match TRBD1. The germline V gene encodes CDR1 MDHEN and CDR2 SYDVKM. The CDR3 runs to 15 residues. Trimming removed 5 bases from V and 5 bases from J; junction bases left unmatched: 7. This CDR3 is CASSIRQGRNEKLFF. CDR3 sequence (DNA): TGTGCCAGCAGTATCAGACAGGGGAGGAATGAAAAACTGTTTTTT.

This clonotype has a handful of counts. The rearrangement links TRBV3-1 to TRBJ1-1; unclear D gene. This CDR3 region has 12 residues. V lost 2 bases to trimming and J lost 11 bases, with 12 bases between them. In germline, CDR1 is LGHDT, CDR2 YNNKEL (reference sequence). The CDR3 coding sequence is TGTGCCAGCAGCCAAAGACCCCAGACGGCTTTCTTT. Its protein is CASSQRPQTAFF.

This clonotype was observed at least ten times. The chain recombines TRBV28 with TRBJ2-3; the D is unclear. CDR3 length equals 17 residues. V shed 4 bases and J shed 2 bases, with 19 bases lying between them. Germline CDR1 MDHEN, CDR2 SYDVKM. The CDR3 DNA reads as TGTGCCAGCAGTTCCCTGGGCCAGAGCCCAACCACAGATACGCAGTATTTT. It specifies CASSSLGQSPTTDTQYF.

This clonotype showed up many times. The V and J genes are TRBV3-1 and TRBJ1-2; possible D gene TRBD1, 5 bases. In germline, CDR1 is LGHDT, CDR2 YNNKEL (reference sequence). Deletions cut 8 bases from V and 8 bases from J, with 15 bases between. The CDR3 is 12 residues long. The CDR3 coding sequence is TGTGCCAGCCACCCACAGGATCTAGGCTACACCTTC. Its translation: CASHPQDLGYTF.

This clonotype was seen repeatedly, ten times or more. The chain links TRBV7-9 to TRBJ2-7; 8 bases align to TRBD2. V dropped 5 bases and J dropped 3; count of bases not matched to a gene: 12. Germline CDR1 and CDR2: SEHNR and FQNEAQ (reference sequence). The CDR3 runs 16 residues. CDR3 in DNA: TGTGCCAGCAGCCCGATGCGGGGGGCATTGAACTACGAGCAGTACTTC. This codes for CASSPMRGALNYEQYF.

This clonotype was counted ten times or more. V and J are TRBV11-2 and TRBJ2-3, with 7 bases lining up with TRBD2. The V and J ends lost 3 bases and 1 base, in that order; junction bases with no gene match: 4. The germline V gene encodes CDR1 SGHAT and CDR2 FQNNGV. This CDR3 spans 15 amino acids. The CDR3 DNA reads TGTGCCAGCAGCTTCGGGACTACCCGCACAGATACGCAGTATTTT. Amino acids: CASSFGTTRTDTQYF.

This clonotype showed up just a few times. The chain employs TRBV20-1 and TRBJ1-1; TRBD1 aligns across 9 bases. The germline gives CDR1 DFQATT, CDR2 SNEGSKA (reference sequence). Trimming at V came to 3 bases and at J to 6 bases, leaving 11 bases not matched to a gene. CDR3 length equals 15 residues. This chain's CDR3 is CSASAPDRGDAEAFF. In DNA, the CDR3 is TGCAGTGCTAGTGCCCCGGACAGGGGAGACGCTGAAGCTTTCTTT.

The chain uses TRBV4-2 and TRBJ2-7; D perhaps matches TRBD1 (6 bases). V lost 5 bases and J 4 bases, leaving 15 bases between the germline ends. The CDR3 is 14 residues long. Germline V lookup: CDR1 LGHNA, CDR2 YNFKEQ. The CDR3 nucleotides read TGTGCCAGCAGCAAGGGGGACACGTTGTACGAGCAGTACTTC. Amino acids: CASSKGDTLYEQYF.

This clonotype was found a few times. This chain joins TRBV6-1 and TRBJ2-2; no clear D. Germline V gene data show CDR1 as MNHNS and CDR2 as SASEGT. CDR3 length: 16 amino acids. Trimming shortened V by 8 bases and J by 1 base, and 17 bases separated the two germline ends. CDR3 loop: CASRRMWTGNTGELFF. The CDR3 DNA reads as TGTGCCAGCCGTAGGATGTGGACGGGGAACACCGGGGAGCTGTTTTTT.

This clonotype was picked up many times. The gene calls are TRBV12-3 or TRBV12-4 and TRBJ2-7, with D tentatively TRBD2 (6 bases). The V end lost 5 bases, the J end lost 2 bases, and 10 bases lay between the germline ends. The CDR3 is 13 amino acids. This CDR3 reads CASSSGPPYEQYF. The CDR3 region has the DNA TGTGCCAGCAGTAGCGGGCCGCCCTACGAGCAGTACTTC.

The J gene is TRBJ2-1, the V gene TRBV6-1; 13 bases agree with TRBD2. The V and J ends lost 8 bases and 0 bases, in that order; junction bases with no gene match: 10. The CDR3 has 18 residues. CDR1 and CDR2 from the germline V gene are MNHNS and SASEGT. CDR3 region: CASCTRLAGGYSYNEQFF. The CDR3 bases are TGTGCCAGCTGCACGAGACTAGCGGGGGGCTACTCCTACAATGAGCAGTTCTTC.

The CDR3 region has the DNA TGTGCCAGCAGCCCCGAACAGGGGGCGAGGGTCATTTCACCCCTCCACTTT. It specifies CASSPEQGARVISPLHF. This chain joins TRBV7-6 and TRBJ1-6, with 9 bases that match TRBD1. Germline CDR1 and CDR2: SGHVS and FNYEAQ. The junction had 14 bases not matched to a gene; V was cut back by 5 bases and J by 9 bases. This CDR3 comprises 17 residues.

The table lists this clonotype with many counts. V and J are TRBV7-9 and TRBJ1-5; TRBD1 might be the D (6 bases). The germline V gene has CDR1 SEHNR and CDR2 FQNEAQ (reference sequence). The CDR3 loop spans 15 amino acids. V lost 5 bases and J 6 bases, leaving 17 bases between the germline ends. For the CDR3, the DNA is TGTGCCAGCAGCCTAGGGACGGGGGGCGGTCAGCCCCAGCATTTT. This encodes CASSLGTGGGQPQHF.

This chain links TRBV20-1 with TRBJ1-4, with TRBD1 identical over 7 bases. The length of the CDR3 is 13 residues. Germline V gene lookup returns CDR1 DFQATT and CDR2 SNEGSKA (reference sequence). V gave up 6 bases and J gave up 5 bases; unmatched junction bases: 6. CDR3 in amino acids: CSARTGLNEKLFF. CDR3 coding DNA: TGCAGTGCGCGGACAGGACTAAATGAAAAACTGTTTTTT.

V usage is TRBV20-1 and J usage is TRBJ1-2; D not resolved. Looked up from germline, CDR1 is DFQATT and CDR2 is SNEGSKA (reference sequence). The CDR3 length is 14 residues. Trimming removed 4 bases at V and 3 bases at J, with 15 bases between. The CDR3 sequence: CSATTEGRDYGYTF. CDR3 DNA sequence: TGCAGTGCTACCACAGAGGGCCGTGACTATGGCTACACCTTC.

The rearrangement uses TRBV7-9 and TRBJ1-5, with TRBD1 as a possible D gene (6 bases). CDR3 length equals 15 residues. Germline CDR1 reads SEHNR; CDR2 reads FQNEAQ (reference sequence). V was shortened by 2 bases and J by 4 bases, with 12 bases between the two germline ends. This CDR3 is CASSLMAGENQPQHF. DNA of the CDR3: TGTGCCAGCAGCTTAATGGCAGGGGAAAATCAGCCCCAGCATTTT.

The J gene is TRBJ2-7, the V gene TRBV4-3, with TRBD2 identical over 8 bases. The germline V gene encodes CDR1 LGHNA and CDR2 YSLEER. The CDR3 contains 15 residues. The J segment lost 1 base and the V segment lost 1 base, leaving 3 bases of the junction unmatched. The CDR3 coding sequence is TGCGCCAGCAGCCAAGTACTAGCGGCTTCCTACGAGCAGTACTTC. Its protein is CASSQVLAASYEQYF.

This clonotype appeared a few times. The J gene is TRBJ2-1, the V gene TRBV4-2, with 9 bases aligning to TRBD2. V was pared by 3 bases and J by 4 bases, with 7 bases of the junction left unmatched. This CDR3 is built from 16 residues. Germline V gene lookup returns CDR1 LGHNA and CDR2 YNFKEQ. CDR3: CASSQGPAGGYNEQFF. The CDR3 DNA reads TGTGCCAGCAGCCAGGGGCCAGCGGGGGGTTACAATGAGCAGTTCTTC.

This clonotype was found a few times. The V and J genes are TRBV5-1 and TRBJ1-1; D remains ambiguous. Trimming took 0 bases from V and 7 from J, leaving 13 bases between them. CDR3 length equals 14 residues. Germline V gene sequence: CDR1 SGHRS, CDR2 YFSETQ. The CDR3 loop is CASSLADWVGEAFF. CDR3 coding DNA: TGCGCCAGCAGCTTGGCCGATTGGGTGGGTGAAGCTTTCTTT.

This clonotype has just a few counts. The chain combines TRBV5-1 with TRBJ1-3, with 8 bases lining up with TRBD1. Germline-derived CDR1 and CDR2 are SGHRS and YFSETQ. Germline trimming cut 5 bases from V and 1 base from J; bases unmatched to any gene: 5. This CDR3 has 15 amino acids. CDR3 bases: TGCGCCAGCAGACCCGGACAGGGATCTGGAAACACCATATATTTT. This gives the protein CASRPGQGSGNTIYF.